What follows are 30 T cell receptor beta chains derived from one specimen sequenced in a study of blood T cell repertoires in COVID-19. Libraries were prepared by immunoSEQ multiplex PCR; TCRdb keeps only in-frame clonotypes and omits some of them. The sample shows about 120,000 clones, roughly nine tenths of them seen only once. The sample taken for sequencing was peripheral blood. Receptors originate from a man in his 70s with active or convalescent COVID-19.

The rearrangement links TRBV28 to TRBJ1-1; 10 nucleotides agree with TRBD1. After removal of 8 bases from V and 5 bases from J, the junction contained 8 bases not matched to a gene. CDR3 length: 14 amino acids. Germline V CDR1 and CDR2: MDHEN, SYDVKM. The CDR3 nucleotides read TGTGCCAGCGGGACAGGGGAGGGGAGAACTGAAGCTTTCTTT. Translation gives CASGTGEGRTEAFF.

The rearrangement joins TRBV12-3 or TRBV12-4 to TRBJ1-2; 11 bases fit TRBD1. The CDR3 is 13 residues long. J gave up 6 bases and V 5 bases, and 2 bases lay outside the gene matches. The CDR3 nucleotides read TGTGCCAGCAGTCCGGACAGGGGGCATGGCTACACCTTC. Translated: CASSPDRGHGYTF.

The chain recombines TRBV25-1 with TRBJ2-5; 13 bases line up with TRBD2. The CDR3 totals 18 residues. The germline CDR1 and CDR2 sequences are MGHDK and SYGVNS. With V trimmed by 2 bases and J by 4 bases, 10 bases remained unmatched. The CDR3: CASSEEGAGLAGTETQYF. Written as DNA, the CDR3 is TGTGCCAGCAGTGAAGAGGGTGCGGGACTAGCGGGAACAGAGACCCAGTACTTC.

The rearrangement uses TRBV19 and TRBJ2-6, with D possibly TRBD2 on 5 matching bases. The CDR3 runs to 13 residues. Germline CDR1 and CDR2: LNHDA and SQIVND (reference sequence). V was cut by 11 bases and J by 0 bases, with 8 bases left in between. The CDR3 nucleotides read TGTGCCTCTGGGAGCTCTGGGGCCAACGTCCTGACTTTC. It codes for CASGSSGANVLTF.

The chain couples TRBV4-1 to TRBJ2-7, with 12 bases lining up with TRBD2. Germline loops: CDR1 MGHRA, CDR2 YSYEKL. After removal of 5 bases from V and 2 bases from J, the junction contained 4 bases not matched to a gene. The CDR3 has 15 residues. CDR3 in amino acids: CASSDGTSGPYEQYF. CDR3 nucleotide sequence: TGCGCCAGCAGCGACGGGACTAGCGGGCCCTACGAGCAGTACTTC.

This clone appeared a single time. The chain links TRBV5-1 to TRBJ2-2; 9 positions match TRBD1. From germline, CDR1 is SGHRS and CDR2 YFSETQ. The CDR3 spans 15 residues. The trim removed 0 bases at V and 6 bases at J, leaving 3 bases unmatched. The CDR3 is CASSLADRGSGELFF. CDR3 in DNA: TGCGCCAGCAGCTTGGCGGACAGGGGATCCGGGGAGCTGTTTTTT. The whole variable domain, filled in from reference TRBV5-1 and TRBJ2-2, reads KAGVTQTPRYLIKTRGQQVTLSCSPISGHRSVSWYQQTPGQGLQFLFEYFSETQRNKGNFPGRFSGRQFSNSRSEMNVSTLELGDSALYLCASSLADRGSGELFFGEGSRLTVL.

The rearrangement uses TRBV5-1 and TRBJ2-7, with D perhaps matching TRBD2 (6 bases). There are 15 residues in the CDR3. Germline V gene sequence: CDR1 SGHRS, CDR2 YFSETQ. Trimming removed 7 bases from V and 0 bases from J, with 17 bases in between. CDR3 in amino acids: CASSPSGTLSYEQYF. CDR3 in DNA: TGCGCCAGCTCCCCGTCAGGGACTCTCTCCTACGAGCAGTACTTC.

The gene calls are TRBV30 and TRBJ1-4, with a tentative D call TRBD1 (6 bases). Germline V gene data show CDR1 as GTSNPN and CDR2 as SVGIG (reference sequence). The CDR3 runs 12 residues. Trimming removed 3 bases at V and 6 bases at J, with 8 bases between. The CDR3 region has the DNA TGTGCCTGGAGCCGACAGGATGAAAAACTGTTTTTT. It translates to CAWSRQDEKLFF. The full variable domain, its missing parts supplied by reference TRBV30 and TRBJ1-4, is SQTIHQWPATLVQPVGSPLSLECTVEGTSNPNLYWYRQAAGRGLQLLFYSVGIGQISSEVPQNLSASRPQDRQFILSSKKLLLSDSGFYLCAWSRQDEKLFFGSGTQLSVL.

V and J are TRBV15 and TRBJ2-3; TRBD1 agrees at 8 bases. The CDR3 covers 15 residues. The germline V gene encodes CDR1 LNHNV and CDR2 YYDKDF (reference sequence). V was pared by 1 base and J by 6 bases, with 6 bases of the junction left unmatched. CDR3 coding DNA: TGTGCCACCAGCAGAGTCCTGACAGGGGCGGATACGCAGTATTTT. Translation gives CATSRVLTGADTQYF.

This chain links TRBV18 with TRBJ2-1, with TRBD2 identical over 7 bases. This CDR3 is built from 16 residues. From germline, CDR1 is KGHSH and CDR2 LQKENI. After removal of 0 bases from V and 6 bases from J, the junction contained 8 bases not matched to a gene. The CDR3 is CASSPPGRESRNEQFF. The DNA of the CDR3 is TGTGCCAGCTCACCACCGGGGCGGGAGTCCCGCAATGAGCAGTTCTTC.

The chain recombines TRBV9 with TRBJ1-1, with 7 nucleotides matching TRBD1. Germline V gene data show CDR1 as SGDLS and CDR2 as YYNGEE. The V and J ends lost 3 bases and 12 bases, in that order; junction bases with no gene match: 17. CDR3 size: 15 residues. Here the CDR3 reads CASSDSRTLTGPTFF. The CDR3 nucleotides read TGTGCCAGCAGCGACTCTAGAACCCTGACAGGGCCTACTTTCTTT.

The CDR3: CASSDRDFAYEQYF. DNA of the CDR3: TGTGCCAGCAGTGACCGGGACTTTGCCTACGAGCAGTACTTC. The rearrangement uses TRBV6-1 and TRBJ2-7; D possibly corresponds to TRBD2 (6 bases). Germline-derived CDR1 and CDR2 are MNHNS and SASEGT. Trimming left V 3 bases short and J 2 bases short, with 11 bases between. The CDR3 consists of 14 residues.

This chain links TRBV19 with TRBJ2-3, with D possibly being TRBD2 (6 bases). Looked up from germline, CDR1 is LNHDA and CDR2 is SQIVND (reference sequence). The CDR3 contains 15 residues. V was cut by 1 base and J by 7 bases, with 15 bases left in between. CDR3 DNA: TGTGCCAGTAGTATAGCCGGCCCGGGGGAAAATACGCAGTATTTT. It specifies CASSIAGPGENTQYF. The whole variable domain, filled in from reference TRBV19 and TRBJ2-3, reads DGGITQSPKYLFRKEGQNVTLSCEQNLNHDAMYWYRQDPGQGLRLIYYSQIVNDFQKGDIAEGYSVSREKKESFPLTVTSAQKNPTAFYLCASSIAGPGENTQYFGPGTRLTVL.

The chain links TRBV10-2 to TRBJ2-5, with D possibly being TRBD2 (5 bases). Germline values: CDR1 WSHSY, CDR2 SAAADI. Trimming cost V 9 bases and J 2 bases, with 16 bases left between them. CDR3 length: 14 residues. The CDR3 bases are TGCGCCAGTCGAGAGTGGAGGAGTCAAGAGACCCAGTACTTC. It is translated as CASREWRSQETQYF.

This chain connects TRBV4-1 to TRBJ2-5; the match to TRBD2 covers 13 bases. The length of the CDR3 is 19 residues. In germline, CDR1 is MGHRA, CDR2 YSYEKL. V shed 1 base and J 2 bases; nucleotides not matched to a gene: 10. DNA for the CDR3: TGCGCCAGCAGCCAAGCGACGGGACTAGCGGGACGTTTTCAAGAGACCCAGTACTTC. It yields the protein CASSQATGLAGRFQETQYF.

The chain has TRBV27 and TRBJ2-1; D gene unclear. The CDR3 is 15 residues long. Looked up from germline, CDR1 is MNHEY and CDR2 is SMNVEV (reference sequence). With 7 bases removed from V and 3 bases from J, the gap between germline ends came to 16 bases. Here the CDR3 reads CASMRQNQIYNEQFF. The CDR3, as DNA: TGTGCCAGCATGCGACAAAACCAGATCTACAATGAGCAGTTCTTC.

The J gene is TRBJ1-1, the V gene TRBV7-9; TRBD1 might be the D (5 bases). In germline, CDR1 is SEHNR, CDR2 FQNEAQ (reference sequence). The CDR3 is 14 amino acids. V lost 1 base and J lost 4, with 10 bases in between. Here the CDR3 DNA reads TGTGCCAGCAGCTTAGGACCGGGGGGCACTGAAGCTTTCTTT. This sequence encodes CASSLGPGGTEAFF.

The gene calls are TRBV28 and TRBJ1-5; 7 bases map to TRBD1. CDR3 length: 15 amino acids. The V gene end was trimmed by 6 bases and the J gene end by 5 bases; junction bases not matched to a gene: 10. Germline loops: CDR1 MDHEN, CDR2 SYDVKM. The CDR3 bases are TGTGCCAGCAGCCCGGCCGAGGGGGCCCATCAGCCCCAGCATTTT. Its protein is CASSPAEGAHQPQHF.

The V and J genes are TRBV19 and TRBJ2-3; possibly TRBD1 for D (6 bases). Germline V gives CDR1 LNHDA, CDR2 SQIVND (reference sequence). Trimming left V 3 bases short and J 4 bases short, with 14 bases between. This CDR3 comprises 15 residues. CDR3 in DNA: TGTGCCAGTAGTATGGCCACAGGGTTTGCAGATACGCAGTATTTT. It codes for CASSMATGFADTQYF.

The chain combines TRBV11-3 with TRBJ2-1, with D maybe TRBD2 (5 bases). Trimming left V 5 bases short and J 6 bases short, with 17 bases between. Germline V CDR1 and CDR2: SGHNT, YENEEA. There are 15 residues in the CDR3. DNA for the CDR3: TGTGCCAGCAGCGCAGACTACCGAGCAGCCAATGAGCAGTTCTTC. Amino acids: CASSADYRAANEQFF.

This clone has only one observation. The chain combines TRBV30 with TRBJ1-4; 7 bases agree with TRBD1. The CDR3 runs 15 residues. Germline trimming cut 0 bases from V and 3 bases from J; bases unmatched to any gene: 4. In germline, CDR1 is GTSNPN, CDR2 SVGIG (reference sequence). In DNA, the CDR3 is TGTGCCTGGAGTGTACCCACAGGGGCTAATGAAAAACTGTTTTTT. Residues: CAWSVPTGANEKLFF.

This chain links TRBV18 with TRBJ1-5; D call uncertain. V was cut by 6 bases and J by 4 bases, with 10 bases left in between. Germline V lookup: CDR1 KGHSH, CDR2 LQKENI. CDR3 length equals 13 residues. Here the CDR3 reads CASSPDGNQPQHF. The CDR3 DNA reads as TGTGCCAGCTCCCCCGACGGGAATCAGCCCCAGCATTTT.

V usage is TRBV6-4 and J usage is TRBJ2-1; 7 bases align to TRBD2. The germline CDR1 and CDR2 sequences are MRHNA and SNTAGT. V shed 2 bases and J 8 bases; nucleotides not matched to a gene: 6. This CDR3 spans 14 amino acids. CDR3 sequence (DNA): TGTGCCAGCAGTGACCCGACTAGCAGCGATGAGCAGTTCTTC. Protein: CASSDPTSSDEQFF.

The genes are TRBV9 and TRBJ2-2, with D possibly being TRBD2 (5 bases). The germline gives CDR1 SGDLS, CDR2 YYNGEE. Between the trimmed V and J ends, which lost 7 bases and 7 bases, there was a span of 14 bases. CDR3 size: 13 residues. The CDR3 DNA reads TGTGCCAGCTTGATAGCGAGATACGGGGAGCTGTTTTTT. This translates into CASLIARYGELFF.

The gene calls are TRBV6-5 and TRBJ1-3, with D unclear. This CDR3 has 12 amino acids. Germline V CDR1 and CDR2: MNHEY, SVGAGI. CDR3 DNA: TGTGCAATCCGCGGGCATGGAAACACCATATATTTT. Its translation is CAIRGHGNTIYF.

The V gene is TRBV25-1, the J gene TRBJ1-3; perhaps TRBD1 as D (5 bases). The V and J ends lost 4 bases and 4 bases respectively, with 20 bases between them. This CDR3 contains 17 residues. Germline-derived CDR1 and CDR2 are MGHDK and SYGVNS. The CDR3 DNA sequence: TGTGCCAGCAGTGCCCCGATAGTAGGGACTTTCGGAAACACCATATATTTT. It is translated as CASSAPIVGTFGNTIYF.

This chain joins TRBV6-6 and TRBJ1-3; no definite D call. Germline lookup yields CDR1 MNHNY and CDR2 SVGAGI (reference sequence). Deletions cut 10 bases from V and 0 bases from J, with 13 bases between. This CDR3 is 14 amino acids long. CDR3: CAIAEGFSGNTIYF. The CDR3 DNA sequence: TGTGCCATCGCGGAGGGATTCTCTGGAAACACCATATATTTT.

The chain links TRBV15 to TRBJ2-1; 7 nucleotides match TRBD1. Unmatched junction bases numbered 7, after V lost 1 base and J lost 1 base. The CDR3 loop spans 17 amino acids. Germline V gene sequence: CDR1 LNHNV, CDR2 YYDKDF (reference sequence). For the CDR3, the DNA is TGTGCCACCAGCAGAGGTAGAGTCAGGGGGTCCTACAATGAGCAGTTCTTC. Protein product: CATSRGRVRGSYNEQFF. Full variable domain (remainder filled in from reference TRBV15 and TRBJ2-1): DAMVIQNPRYQVTQFGKPVTLSCSQTLNHNVMYWYQQKSSQAPKLLFHYYDKDFNNEADTPDNFQSRRPNTSFCFLDIRSPGLGDTAMYLCATSRGRVRGSYNEQFFGPGTRLTVL.

This clone counts as medium-sized (0.01 to 0.1%). The chain has TRBV2 and TRBJ1-2; 8 bases align to TRBD1. Trimming at V came to 3 bases and at J to 6 bases, leaving 3 bases not matched to a gene. The V gene's germline CDR1 is SNHLY and CDR2 FYNNEI. This CDR3 has 13 amino acids. CDR3 residues: CASSDGQGHGYTF. The CDR3 coding sequence is TGTGCCAGCAGTGATGGACAGGGCCATGGCTACACCTTC.

The DNA for the CDR3 is TGTGCCAGCAGTCAGCGGGGGGGGTACAATGAGCAGTTCTTC. Its protein is CASSQRGGYNEQFF. The chain combines TRBV27 with TRBJ2-1, with 10 bases fitting TRBD2. There are 14 residues in the CDR3. Germline trimming cut 5 bases from V and 4 bases from J; bases unmatched to any gene: 2. Per germline, CDR1 MNHEY and CDR2 SMNVEV (reference sequence).